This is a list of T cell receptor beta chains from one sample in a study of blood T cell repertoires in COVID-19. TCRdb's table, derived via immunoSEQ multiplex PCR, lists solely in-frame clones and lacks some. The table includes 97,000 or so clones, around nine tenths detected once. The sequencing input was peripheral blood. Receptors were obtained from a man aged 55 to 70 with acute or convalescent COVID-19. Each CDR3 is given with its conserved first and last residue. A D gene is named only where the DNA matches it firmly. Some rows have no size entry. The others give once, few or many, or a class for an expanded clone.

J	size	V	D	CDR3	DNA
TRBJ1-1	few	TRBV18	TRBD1	CASSGGQHTEAFF	TGTGCCAGCTCTGGGGGACAGCACACTGAAGCTTTCTTT
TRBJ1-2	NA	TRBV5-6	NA	CASSIWGSLIRDGYTF	TGTGCCAGCAGTATTTGGGGCAGCCTAATTCGGGATGGCTACACCTTC
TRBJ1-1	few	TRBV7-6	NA	CASSSHPGLNTEAFF	TGTGCCAGCAGCTCCCATCCGGGTCTTAACACTGAAGCTTTCTTT
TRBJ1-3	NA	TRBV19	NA	CASPMLSGNTIYF	TGTGCCAGTCCTATGCTCTCTGGAAACACCATATATTTT
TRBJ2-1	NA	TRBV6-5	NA	CASRADTTNEQFF	TGTGCCAGCAGGGCAGACACCACCAATGAGCAGTTCTTC
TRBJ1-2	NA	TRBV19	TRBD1	CASSWGQVNYGYTF	TGTGCCAGTAGTTGGGGACAGGTTAACTATGGCTACACCTTC
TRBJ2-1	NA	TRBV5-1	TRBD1	CASSPGQGSNNEQFF	TGCGCCAGCAGCCCCGGACAGGGATCGAACAATGAGCAGTTCTTC
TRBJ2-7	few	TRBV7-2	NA	CASSPPGVYEQYF	TGTGCCAGCAGCCCCCCGGGTGTCTACGAGCAGTACTTC
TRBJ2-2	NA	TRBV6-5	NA	CASSYRGSNGELFF	TGTGCCAGCAGTTATAGAGGTAGTAACGGGGAGCTGTTTTTT
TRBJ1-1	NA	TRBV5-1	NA	CASSLSGANTEAFF	TGCGCCAGCAGCTTATCAGGGGCGAACACTGAAGCTTTCTTT
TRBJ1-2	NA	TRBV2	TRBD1	CASATRGNYGYTF	TGTGCCAGCGCGACCAGGGGGAACTATGGCTACACCTTC
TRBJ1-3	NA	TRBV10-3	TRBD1	CAISSGTGGTGNTIYF	TGTGCCATCAGTTCCGGGACAGGGGGTACTGGAAACACCATATATTTT
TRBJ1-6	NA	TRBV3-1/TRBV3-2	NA	CASSQRSYNSPLHF	TGTGCCAGCAGCCAACGCTCCTATAATTCACCCCTCCACTTT
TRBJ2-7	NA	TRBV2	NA	CASSTYYEQYF	TGTGCCAGCAGTACATACTACGAGCAGTACTTC
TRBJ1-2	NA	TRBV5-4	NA	CASSLEYRNYGYTF	TGTGCCAGCAGCTTGGAATACAGGAACTATGGCTACACCTTC
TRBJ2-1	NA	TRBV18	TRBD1	CASSRQGVPEQFF	TGTGCCAGCTCAAGACAGGGGGTCCCTGAGCAGTTCTTC
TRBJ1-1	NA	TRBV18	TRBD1	CASSGIQGANTEAFF	TGTGCCAGCTCAGGGATACAGGGGGCGAACACTGAAGCTTTCTTT
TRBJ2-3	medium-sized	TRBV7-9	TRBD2	CAASSSGGRADTQYF	TGTGCCGCCAGCTCTAGCGGGGGGCGAGCAGATACGCAGTATTTT
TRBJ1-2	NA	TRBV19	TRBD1	CASSKIGQGRGGYTF	TGTGCCAGTAGTAAAATAGGACAGGGGAGAGGCGGCTACACCTTC
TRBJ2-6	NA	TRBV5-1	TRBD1	CASSQGQTGANVLTF	TGCGCCAGCAGCCAGGGACAGACTGGGGCCAACGTCCTGACTTTC
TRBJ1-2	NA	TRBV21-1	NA	CASSGLNYGYTF	TGTGCCAGCAGCGGGCTTAACTATGGCTACACCTTC
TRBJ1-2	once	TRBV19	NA	CASSQGLPYGYTF	TGTGCCAGTTCACAGGGTCTTCCCTATGGCTACACCTTC
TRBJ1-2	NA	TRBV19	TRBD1	CASSIGARTGYGYTF	TGTGCCAGTAGTATAGGGGCTCGGACAGGCTATGGCTACACCTTC
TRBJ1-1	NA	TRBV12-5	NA	CASGIRAVNTEAFF	TGTGCTAGTGGGATCAGGGCCGTGAACACTGAAGCTTTCTTT
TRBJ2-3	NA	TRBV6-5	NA	CASSGPGAWRDTQYF	TGTGCCAGCTCCGGGCCAGGGGCTTGGCGAGATACGCAGTATTTT
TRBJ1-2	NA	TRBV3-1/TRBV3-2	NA	CASSHGGHGYGYTF	TGTGCCAGCAGCCACGGGGGGCACGGCTATGGCTACACCTTC
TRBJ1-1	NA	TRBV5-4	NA	CASSLYPDMNTEAFF	TGTGCCAGCAGCTTGTATCCAGATATGAACACTGAAGCTTTCTTT
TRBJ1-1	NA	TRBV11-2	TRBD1	CASSLLRDSEAFF	TGTGCCAGCAGCTTACTCCGGGACAGTGAAGCTTTCTTT
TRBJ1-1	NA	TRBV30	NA	CAWRAQSTEAFF	TGTGCCTGGAGGGCACAAAGCACTGAAGCTTTCTTT
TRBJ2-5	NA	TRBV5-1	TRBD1	CASSPGTGGETQYF	TGCGCCAGCAGCCCCGGGACAGGCGGGGAGACCCAGTACTTC
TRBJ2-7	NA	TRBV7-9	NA	CASSLEFGGSYEQYF	TGTGCCAGCAGCTTAGAGTTCGGGGGTTCCTACGAGCAGTACTTC
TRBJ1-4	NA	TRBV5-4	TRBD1	CASSARQGQEEKLFF	TGTGCCAGCAGCGCCCGACAGGGTCAGGAGGAAAAACTGTTTTTT
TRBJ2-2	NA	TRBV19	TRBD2	CASSIKGRAGELFF	TGTGCCAGTAGTATAAAGGGGAGGGCCGGGGAGCTGTTTTTT
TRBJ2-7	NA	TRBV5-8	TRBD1	CASSPGQQLLYEQYF	TGTGCCAGCAGCCCGGGACAGCAATTACTCTACGAGCAGTACTTC